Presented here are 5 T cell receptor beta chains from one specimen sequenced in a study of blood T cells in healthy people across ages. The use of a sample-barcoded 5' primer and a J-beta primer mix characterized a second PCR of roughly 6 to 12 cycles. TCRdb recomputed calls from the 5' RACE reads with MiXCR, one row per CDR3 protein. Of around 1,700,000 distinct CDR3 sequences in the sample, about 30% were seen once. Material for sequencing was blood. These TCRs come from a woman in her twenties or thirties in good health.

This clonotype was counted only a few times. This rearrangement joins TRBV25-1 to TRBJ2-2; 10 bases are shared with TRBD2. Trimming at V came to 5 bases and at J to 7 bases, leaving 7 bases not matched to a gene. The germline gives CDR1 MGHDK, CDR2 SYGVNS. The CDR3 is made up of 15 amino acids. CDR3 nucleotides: TGTGCCAGCAGTCGGCTAGCGGGAGTGGTCGGGGAGCTGTTTTTT. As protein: CASSRLAGVVGELFF.

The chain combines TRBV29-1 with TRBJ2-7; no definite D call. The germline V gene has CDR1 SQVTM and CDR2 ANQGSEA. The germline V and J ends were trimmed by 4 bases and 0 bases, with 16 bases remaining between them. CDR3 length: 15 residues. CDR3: CSVVLDTLSSYEQYF. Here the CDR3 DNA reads TGCAGCGTTGTCCTAGACACATTGAGCTCCTACGAGCAGTACTTC.

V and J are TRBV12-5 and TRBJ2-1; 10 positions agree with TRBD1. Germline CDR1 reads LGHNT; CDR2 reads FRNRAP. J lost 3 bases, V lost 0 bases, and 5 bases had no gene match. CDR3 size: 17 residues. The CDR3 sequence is CASGLVRGTGDYNEQFF. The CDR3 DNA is TGTGCTAGTGGTTTGGTACGGGGGACAGGGGACTACAATGAGCAGTTCTTC.

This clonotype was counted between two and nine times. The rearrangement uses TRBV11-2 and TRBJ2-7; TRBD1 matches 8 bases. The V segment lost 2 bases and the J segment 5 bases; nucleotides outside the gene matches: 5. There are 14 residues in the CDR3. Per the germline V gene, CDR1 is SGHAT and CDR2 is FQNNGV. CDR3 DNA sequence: TGTGCCAGCAGCTTAACAGGGGGGCCAGACGAGCAGTACTTC. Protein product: CASSLTGGPDEQYF.

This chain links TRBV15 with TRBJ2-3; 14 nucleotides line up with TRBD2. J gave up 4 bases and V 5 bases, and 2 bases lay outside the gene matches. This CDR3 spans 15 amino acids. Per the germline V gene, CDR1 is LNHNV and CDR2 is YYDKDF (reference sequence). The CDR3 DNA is TGTGCCACCAGCCGACTAGCGGGGGGGTCAGATACGCAGTATTTT. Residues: CATSRLAGGSDTQYF. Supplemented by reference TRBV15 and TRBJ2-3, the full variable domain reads DAMVIQNPRYQVTQFGKPVTLSCSQTLNHNVMYWYQQKSSQAPKLLFHYYDKDFNNEADTPDNFQSRRPNTSFCFLDIRSPGLGDTAMYLCATSRLAGGSDTQYFGPGTRLTVL.